Listed below are T cell receptor beta chains from one sample, sequenced in a study of cytomegalovirus exposure and HLA in healthy donors. Only in-frame clones appear in the TCRdb table, and some are missing; sequencing was by immunoSEQ multiplex PCR. The table records 100,000 to 150,000 clones, 75% to 80% of them present only once. Sequencing input: PBMCs. Every receptor here comes from a middle-aged man in good health and CMV-seronegative. Both conserved end residues are part of each CDR3. D genes are given only for firm matches.

TRBV6-1	TRBJ1-1	NA	CASEGVQSTEAFF	TGTGCCAGCGAGGGGGTTCAGTCTACTGAAGCTTTCTTT
TRBV7-2	TRBJ2-7	TRBD2	CASSLVTSGDYEQYF	TGTGCCAGCAGCTTAGTGACTAGCGGGGACTACGAGCAGTACTTC
TRBV5-6	TRBJ2-7	TRBD2	CASSPLRGLEYEQYF	TGTGCCAGCAGTCCGCTGCGGGGACTAGAGTACGAGCAGTACTTC
TRBV7-3	TRBJ1-1	NA	CASSLGANTEAFF	TGTGCCAGCAGCTTGGGAGCGAACACTGAAGCTTTCTTT
TRBV7-2	TRBJ2-7	NA	CASSFGDYEQYF	TGTGCCAGCAGCTTTGGAGACTACGAGCAGTACTTC
TRBV13	TRBJ2-1	NA	CASSREEGAGYNEQFF	TGTGCCAGCAGCCGAGAGGAGGGGGCCGGGTACAATGAGCAGTTCTTC
TRBV5-4	TRBJ2-1	TRBD1	CASSLGVGTGTNEQFF	TGTGCCAGCAGCTTGGGCGTTGGGACAGGGACGAATGAGCAGTTCTTC
TRBV5-1	TRBJ1-6	TRBD1	CASSWGTGGHSPLHF	TGCGCCAGCAGCTGGGGGACAGGCGGGCATTCACCCCTCCACTTT
TRBV7-3	TRBJ1-2	NA	CASSFPGNYGYTF	TGTGCCAGCAGCTTCCCAGGGAACTATGGCTACACCTTC
TRBV27	TRBJ2-3	TRBD1	CASSSGTASTDTQYF	TGTGCCAGCAGTTCTGGGACAGCTAGCACAGATACGCAGTATTTT
TRBV29-1	TRBJ2-3	TRBD1	CSVSRAGGMDTQYF	TGCAGCGTTTCCCGCGCAGGGGGTATGGATACGCAGTATTTT
TRBV30	TRBJ2-2	NA	CAWRTRQGLAGELFF	TGTGCCTGGAGGACCCGCCAGGGGTTGGCCGGGGAGCTGTTTTTT
TRBV27	TRBJ2-5	TRBD2	CASSTTGGRMGETQYF	TGTGCCAGCAGTACGACGGGGGGGCGAATGGGAGAGACCCAGTACTTC
TRBV7-7	TRBJ2-3	NA	CASSLSGHGTDTQYF	TGTGCTAGCAGCTTATCTGGCCATGGCACAGATACGCAGTATTTT
TRBV7-2	TRBJ2-1	TRBD2	CASSFQRGGYNEQFF	TGTGCCAGCAGCTTTCAGCGGGGGGGCTACAATGAGCAGTTCTTC